The 28 T cell receptor beta chains reported below all come from one sample, sequenced in a study of beta chain features in type 1 diabetes. The isolated RNA, all of it, was reverse transcribed, so expressed TCRB transcripts were what got sequenced. Repertoires were generated with immunoSEQ multiplex PCR, while TCRdb's copy carries only in-frame clones and drops some. Among around 50,000 clones listed, approximately 40% were seen once. The study, taken as a whole, reports: For Type 1 diabetes patients, all four CD4+ subsets carried TCRB CDR3s that were moderately but significantly shorter.

Their antigens remain unidentified. The sequenced sample consisted of stem cell memory CD4+ T cells from blood. These receptors came from a young man with type 1 diabetes.

The chain uses TRBV27 and TRBJ1-1; TRBD1 matches at 11 bases. CDR1 and CDR2 (germline): MNHEY, SMNVEV (reference sequence). The CDR3 is 15 residues long. Trimming removed 0 bases from V and 11 bases from J; junction bases left unmatched: 8. CDR3 region: CASSLSGGTGGWAFF. The CDR3 DNA sequence: TGTGCCAGCAGTTTATCGGGAGGGACAGGGGGTTGGGCTTTCTTT.

The chain couples TRBV19 to TRBJ1-2; D is uncertain. Trimming removed 6 bases from V and 4 bases from J, with 18 bases in between. CDR1 LNHDA and CDR2 SQIVND come from the germline V gene (reference sequence). The CDR3 has 15 amino acids. The chain's CDR3 is CASRKRLDGGYGYTF. The CDR3 coding sequence is TGTGCCAGTAGGAAGAGGCTCGATGGCGGCTATGGCTACACCTTC.

This clone was counted once. V and J are TRBV6-1 and TRBJ2-3, with 10 nucleotides matching TRBD2. Germline V gives CDR1 MNHNS, CDR2 SASEGT. The CDR3 extends over 15 amino acids. With 6 bases clipped from V and 5 bases from J, the junction kept 8 bases outside the gene matches. This chain's CDR3 is CASRPLGLAVDTQYF. The CDR3 bases are TGTGCCAGCAGGCCTCTCGGACTAGCGGTAGATACGCAGTATTTT.

The V gene is TRBV15, the J gene TRBJ1-2; the D gene is possibly TRBD1 (5 bases). The V end was cut by 0 bases, the J end by 4 bases, with 9 bases between. Looked up from germline, CDR1 is LNHNV and CDR2 is YYDKDF (reference sequence). The CDR3 is 14 amino acids. In nucleotides, the CDR3 is TGTGCCACCAGCAGAGATCAGGGTTTCTATGGCTACACCTTC. The encoded protein is CATSRDQGFYGYTF.

This chain joins TRBV7-8 and TRBJ2-7; TRBD1 matches 8 bases. This CDR3 has 16 amino acids. The trim removed 4 bases at V and 0 bases at J, leaving 8 bases unmatched. Looked up from germline, CDR1 is SGHVS and CDR2 is FQNEAQ. The CDR3 DNA sequence: TGTGCCAGCAGCTACCCCTCCGGGACAGGCTCCTACGAGCAGTACTTC. Translation: CASSYPSGTGSYEQYF.

The V and J genes are TRBV6-5 and TRBJ1-2; D not certain. Germline lookup yields CDR1 MNHEY and CDR2 SVGAGI. This CDR3 region has 14 residues. The V end was cut by 0 bases, the J end by 8 bases, with 13 bases between. This CDR3 reads CASSYSRAAGGYTF. In DNA, the CDR3 is TGTGCCAGCAGTTACTCGAGGGCAGCCGGGGGCTACACCTTC.

The chain employs TRBV28 and TRBJ2-5; possible D gene TRBD1, 6 bases. CDR3 size: 12 residues. Between the trimmed V and J ends, which lost 3 bases and 4 bases, there was a span of 6 bases. Germline values: CDR1 MDHEN, CDR2 SYDVKM. CDR3 nucleotide sequence: TGTGCCAGCAGTTTGGACAGAGAGACCCAGTACTTC. Translated, it gives CASSLDRETQYF.

The chain links TRBV27 to TRBJ2-1; 9 bases match TRBD2. There are 16 residues in the CDR3. Germline CDR1 MNHEY, CDR2 SMNVEV (reference sequence). Trimming cost V 0 bases and J 6 bases; bases outside gene matches: 6. This chain's CDR3 is CASSLSPGLAPNEQFF. The CDR3 bases are TGTGCCAGCAGTTTATCTCCGGGACTAGCTCCCAATGAGCAGTTCTTC.

This chain uses TRBV11-2 with TRBJ2-7; D is perhaps TRBD2 (6 bases). The CDR3 is made up of 15 amino acids. Germline CDR1 is SGHAT and CDR2 is FQNNGV. Trimming stripped 3 bases from V and 2 bases from J, with 14 bases between. The CDR3 loop reads CASSFFSGAAYEQYF. CDR3 DNA sequence: TGTGCCAGCAGCTTCTTTAGCGGAGCAGCCTACGAGCAGTACTTC.

There are a few counts of this clone. This chain connects TRBV6-5 to TRBJ2-1; D unclear. This CDR3 region has 15 residues. V was trimmed by 5 bases and J by 0 bases, leaving 11 bases between them. Looked up from germline, CDR1 is MNHEY and CDR2 is SVGAGI. CDR3 DNA sequence: TGTGCCAGCAGTCCAACTTGGAGCTCCTACAATGAGCAGTTCTTC. The encoded protein is CASSPTWSSYNEQFF.

V usage is TRBV11-2 and J usage is TRBJ1-2, with D maybe TRBD1 (5 bases). This CDR3 is built from 14 residues. The germline V gene has CDR1 SGHAT and CDR2 FQNNGV. Between the trimmed V and J ends, which lost 3 bases and 2 bases, there was a span of 10 bases. The CDR3 region is CASSFDRLNYGYTF. DNA of the CDR3: TGTGCCAGCAGCTTTGACAGATTAAACTATGGCTACACCTTC.

The chain carries TRBV5-1 and TRBJ2-1; 7 nucleotides agree with TRBD1. Germline CDR1 and CDR2: SGHRS and YFSETQ. There are 16 residues in the CDR3. V was pared by 0 bases and J by 3 bases, with 6 bases of the junction left unmatched. For the CDR3, the DNA is TGCGCCAGCAGCTTGGGGGCGGACAGGCGCTACAATGAGCAGTTCTTC. Translation gives CASSLGADRRYNEQFF.

V is TRBV4-3 and J is TRBJ2-1, with D possibly matching TRBD2 (6 bases). V was clipped by 0 bases and J by 4 bases, with 13 bases between them. The V gene's germline CDR1 is LGHNA and CDR2 YSLEER. This CDR3 is built from 16 residues. CDR3 DNA sequence: TGCGCCAGCAGCCAAGACAGACTAGGGTTTTACAATGAGCAGTTCTTC. Protein sequence: CASSQDRLGFYNEQFF.

The chain combines TRBV11-2 with TRBJ2-6; a weak D match, TRBD1 (5 bases). Germline V gene sequence: CDR1 SGHAT, CDR2 FQNNGV. The V gene lost 4 bases and the J gene lost 1 base, with 8 bases spanning the gap. The CDR3 is 15 residues long. CDR3 nucleotides: TGTGCCAGCAGCTATCAGGGTTCTGGGGCCAACGTCCTGACTTTC. Translating it yields CASSYQGSGANVLTF.

This sequence joins TRBV28 and TRBJ2-7; 12 positions match TRBD2. V lost 5 bases to trimming and J lost 1 base; unmatched junction nucleotides: 12. Germline CDR1 MDHEN, CDR2 SYDVKM. The CDR3 runs to 18 residues. CDR3 sequence reads: CASSLLAGGPGRSYEQYF. The CDR3 nucleotides are TGTGCCAGCAGTCTGCTAGCGGGAGGGCCTGGGAGGTCCTACGAGCAGTACTTC.

The J gene is TRBJ2-7, the V gene TRBV9; D is possibly TRBD1 (6 bases). This CDR3 is 15 amino acids long. Germline-derived CDR1 and CDR2 are SGDLS and YYNGEE. Trimming took 9 bases from V and 3 from J, leaving 22 bases between them. In DNA, the CDR3 is TGTGCCACCCCTTGTCAGGGGCTCCTGAGCTACGAGCAGTACTTC. Translated: CATPCQGLLSYEQYF.

The rearrangement links TRBV18 to TRBJ2-2, with TRBD1 as a possible D gene (5 bases). The CDR3 extends over 16 amino acids. The V gene's germline CDR1 is KGHSH and CDR2 LQKENI. V was trimmed by 1 base and J by 5 bases, leaving 14 bases between them. The CDR3 bases are TGTGCCAGCTCACCACGGGCAAGAAAGGGGACCGGGGAGCTGTTTTTT. Translated: CASSPRARKGTGELFF.

The chain has TRBV5-1 and TRBJ2-2; D gene unclear. V was cut by 0 bases and J by 4 bases, with 7 bases left in between. Germline values: CDR1 SGHRS, CDR2 YFSETQ. The CDR3 consists of 14 residues. The CDR3 loop reads CASSLAWATGELFF. The CDR3 region has the DNA TGCGCCAGCAGCTTGGCCTGGGCCACCGGGGAGCTGTTTTTT.

The V call is TRBV9, the J call TRBJ1-5; a weak D match, TRBD1 (5 bases). Germline-derived CDR1 and CDR2 are SGDLS and YYNGEE. Deletions cut 4 bases from V and 4 bases from J, with 15 bases between. This CDR3 has 15 amino acids. The CDR3 DNA reads as TGTGCCAGCAGCCCAACGGGGGACCTAAATCAGCCCCAGCATTTT. Its protein product is CASSPTGDLNQPQHF.

The V gene is TRBV29-1, the J gene TRBJ2-5; 7 bases match TRBD2. The better agreement between TRBJ2-7 and the DNA end casts doubt on the J call. The germline CDR1 and CDR2 sequences are SQVTM and ANQGSEA. The CDR3 is 14 amino acids. CDR3 DNA sequence: TGCAGCGTTGAAGATCGCGGGAGTGGGGACGAGCAGTACTTC. Translated: CSVEDRGSGDEQYF.

This chain uses TRBV5-1 with TRBJ2-3; TRBD2 agrees at 9 bases. J gave up 4 bases and V 6 bases, and 9 bases lay outside the gene matches. The CDR3 consists of 15 residues. Germline-derived CDR1 and CDR2 are SGHRS and YFSETQ. CDR3 loop: CASNHLAGVADTQYF. In DNA form, the CDR3 reads TGCGCCAGCAACCACTTAGCGGGAGTGGCAGATACGCAGTATTTT.

The chain links TRBV5-1 to TRBJ1-5; 8 bases map to TRBD1. The V gene's germline CDR1 is SGHRS and CDR2 YFSETQ. J was trimmed by 3 bases and V by 4 bases; bases with no gene match: 6. The CDR3 contains 15 residues. CDR3 region: CASSRGTGVNQPQHF. CDR3 nucleotide sequence: TGCGCCAGCAGCCGCGGGACAGGCGTCAATCAGCCCCAGCATTTT.

This chain links TRBV5-1 with TRBJ2-5; a weak D match, TRBD2 (5 bases). Germline values: CDR1 SGHRS, CDR2 YFSETQ. The CDR3 covers 14 residues. The V end lost 1 base, the J end lost 0 bases, and 7 bases lay between the germline ends. Here the CDR3 reads CASSLYGNQETQYF. As DNA, the CDR3 is TGCGCCAGCAGCTTGTACGGGAACCAAGAGACCCAGTACTTC.

This chain uses TRBV18 with TRBJ2-1; D is possibly TRBD2 (5 bases). V lost 3 bases and J 12 bases, leaving 12 bases between the germline ends. The CDR3 runs to 12 residues. Germline-derived CDR1 and CDR2 are KGHSH and LQKENI. This CDR3 is CASSPDFSGQFF. CDR3 DNA sequence: TGTGCCAGCTCACCGGACTTTTCTGGGCAGTTCTTC.

The DNA of the CDR3 is TGTGCCGGTACTCAGGGGGGCTATGGCTACACCTTC. It encodes CAGTQGGYGYTF. The chain recombines TRBV2 with TRBJ1-2; 7 nucleotides match TRBD1. Losses at the gene ends were 11 bases for V and 4 bases for J; bases not matched to a gene: 7. Germline CDR1 and CDR2: SNHLY and FYNNEI. The CDR3 sequence is 12 residues long.

The chain joins TRBV19 to TRBJ2-7; D perhaps matches TRBD2 (5 bases). Germline V lookup: CDR1 LNHDA, CDR2 SQIVND (reference sequence). This CDR3 has 16 amino acids. With 6 bases removed from V and 0 bases from J, the gap between germline ends came to 18 bases. The CDR3 protein is CASRGGAGTSSYEQYF. In nucleotides, the CDR3 is TGTGCCAGTAGAGGTGGTGCGGGCACCAGCTCCTACGAGCAGTACTTC.

This chain uses TRBV11-2 with TRBJ2-7; a possible D gene is TRBD2 (6 bases). Germline CDR1 is SGHAT and CDR2 is FQNNGV. V lost 0 bases and J 3 bases, leaving 15 bases between the germline ends. The CDR3 consists of 16 residues. CDR3 in amino acids: CASSLDRGTESYEQYF. In nucleotides, the CDR3 is TGTGCCAGCAGCTTAGATCGGGGGACGGAAAGCTACGAGCAGTACTTC.

This clone was counted between two and nine times. V gene TRBV30 combines with J gene TRBJ2-3; TRBD2 matches 8 bases. Losses at the gene ends were 3 bases for V and 3 bases for J; bases not matched to a gene: 5. The germline V gene encodes CDR1 GTSNPN and CDR2 SVGIG (reference sequence). The length of the CDR3 is 14 residues. This CDR3 reads CAWRLAGLTDTQYF. In DNA form, the CDR3 reads TGTGCCTGGAGATTAGCGGGACTAACAGATACGCAGTATTTT.